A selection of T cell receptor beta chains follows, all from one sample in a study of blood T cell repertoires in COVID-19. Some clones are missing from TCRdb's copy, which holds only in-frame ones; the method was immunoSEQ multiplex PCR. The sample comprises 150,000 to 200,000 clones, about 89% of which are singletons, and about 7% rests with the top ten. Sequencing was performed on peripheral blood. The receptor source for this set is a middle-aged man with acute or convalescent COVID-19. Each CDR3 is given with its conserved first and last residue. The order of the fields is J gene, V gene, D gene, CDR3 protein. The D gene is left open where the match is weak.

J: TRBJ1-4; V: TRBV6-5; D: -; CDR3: CASSYGQGWEKLFF
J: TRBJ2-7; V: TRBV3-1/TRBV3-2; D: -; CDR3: CASSLVGVGTLPYEQYF
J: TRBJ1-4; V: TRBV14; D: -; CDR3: CASSQYGTPNEKLFF
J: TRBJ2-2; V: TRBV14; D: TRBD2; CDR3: CASSQELAAPNTGELFF
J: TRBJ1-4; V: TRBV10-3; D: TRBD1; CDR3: CAISGGTGEKLFF
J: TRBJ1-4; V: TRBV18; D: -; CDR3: CASSPEGPGGEKLFF
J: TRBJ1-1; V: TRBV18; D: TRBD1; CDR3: CASSQGQGMRYEAFF
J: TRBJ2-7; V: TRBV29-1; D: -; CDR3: CSVDSGPGEQYF
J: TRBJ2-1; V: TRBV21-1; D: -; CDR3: CASSKGGAFSGQGSRNEQFF
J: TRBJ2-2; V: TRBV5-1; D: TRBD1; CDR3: CASSRRGDRETTGELFF
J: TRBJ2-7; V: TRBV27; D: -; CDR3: CASSFGQVYEQYF
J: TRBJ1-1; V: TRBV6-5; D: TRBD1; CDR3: CASRAQTGVNTEAFF
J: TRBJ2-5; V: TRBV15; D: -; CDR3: CATSRMGQPESEETQYF
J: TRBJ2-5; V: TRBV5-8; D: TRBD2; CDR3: CASSSGLAGEQETQYF
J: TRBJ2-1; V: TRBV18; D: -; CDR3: CASSPWTGGHNEQFF
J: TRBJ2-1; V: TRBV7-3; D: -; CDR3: CASSGGLSGYNEQFF
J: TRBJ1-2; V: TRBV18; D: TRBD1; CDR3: CASSPTLGTGLNYGYTF
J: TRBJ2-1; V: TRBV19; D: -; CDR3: CASSRRGNEQFF
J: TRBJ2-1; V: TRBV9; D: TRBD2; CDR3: CASSFLAGGLGNEQFF
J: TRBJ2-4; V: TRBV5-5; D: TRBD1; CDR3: CASSLVNRGENIQYF
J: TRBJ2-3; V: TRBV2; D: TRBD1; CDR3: CASRARDRPTDTQYF
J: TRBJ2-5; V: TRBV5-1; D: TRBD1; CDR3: CASSATGTGNQETQYF
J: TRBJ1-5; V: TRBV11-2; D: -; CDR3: CASSLGGSNQPQHF
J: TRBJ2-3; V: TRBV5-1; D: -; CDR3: CASSFQGTDTQYF
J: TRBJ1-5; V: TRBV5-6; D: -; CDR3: CASSLLGEPLNQPQHF
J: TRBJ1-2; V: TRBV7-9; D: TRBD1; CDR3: CASSSTGQFYGYTF
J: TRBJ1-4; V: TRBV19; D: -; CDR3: CASRDRGGFATNEKLFF
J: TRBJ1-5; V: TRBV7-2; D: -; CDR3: CASSFNRGVNQPQHF
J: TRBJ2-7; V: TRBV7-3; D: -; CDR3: CASSPVASYEQYF
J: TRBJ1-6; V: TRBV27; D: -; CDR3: CASSIGGRYSPLHF
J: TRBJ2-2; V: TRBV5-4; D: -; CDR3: CASSLRRDTGELFF
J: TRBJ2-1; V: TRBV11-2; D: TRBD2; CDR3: CASSSDSGGAYNEQFF
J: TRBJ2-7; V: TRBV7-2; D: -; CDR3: CASSRSGYEQYF
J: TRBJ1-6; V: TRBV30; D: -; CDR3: CAWSKLQGSPLHF
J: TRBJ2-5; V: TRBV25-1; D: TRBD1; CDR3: CASRDTGVETQYF
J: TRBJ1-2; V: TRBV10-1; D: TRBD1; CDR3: CATVPGQGHGYTF
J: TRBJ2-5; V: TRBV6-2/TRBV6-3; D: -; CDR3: CASSPQETQYF
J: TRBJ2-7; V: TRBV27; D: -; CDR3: CASSLSERTTEQYF
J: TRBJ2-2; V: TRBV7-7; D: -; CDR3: CASSPTSGTGELFF
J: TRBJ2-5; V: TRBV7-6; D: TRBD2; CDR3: CASSPSWGGQETQYF
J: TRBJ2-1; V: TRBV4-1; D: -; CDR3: CASSQGLIGVNEQFF
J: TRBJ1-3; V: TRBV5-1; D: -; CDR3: CASSLAAGAGNTIYF
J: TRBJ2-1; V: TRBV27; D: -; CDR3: CASSEGVGSYNEQFF
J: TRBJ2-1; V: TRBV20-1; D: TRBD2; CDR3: CSAHGAGEQFF
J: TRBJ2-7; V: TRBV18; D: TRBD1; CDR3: CASSQAGGEHEQYF
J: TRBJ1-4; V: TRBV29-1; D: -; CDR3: CSVRTTDGEKLFF
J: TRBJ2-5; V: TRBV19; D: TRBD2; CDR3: CASSKSGGGETQYF
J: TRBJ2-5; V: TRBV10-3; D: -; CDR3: CATGQQETQYF
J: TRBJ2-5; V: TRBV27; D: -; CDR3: CASSKSTGWGETQYF
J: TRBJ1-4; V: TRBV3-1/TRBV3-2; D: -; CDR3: CASSQARPTGEKLFF
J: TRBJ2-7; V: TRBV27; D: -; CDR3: CASSHDIFYEQYF
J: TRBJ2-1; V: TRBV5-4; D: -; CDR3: CASSLSVNEQFF
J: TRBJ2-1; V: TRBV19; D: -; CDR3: CASSILGGNIFREQFF
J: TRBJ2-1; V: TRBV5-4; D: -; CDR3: CASSSGQFNEQFF
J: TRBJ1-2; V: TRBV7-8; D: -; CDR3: CASSFRGVEPRANYGYTF
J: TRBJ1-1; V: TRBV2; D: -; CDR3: CASRGTVNTEAFF
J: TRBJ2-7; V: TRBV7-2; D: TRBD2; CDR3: CASSLTSGGSYEQYF